This entry lists 9 T cell receptor beta chains sequenced from one sample in a study of T cell changes during pregnancy in multiple sclerosis. Repertoires were generated with immunoSEQ multiplex PCR, while TCRdb's copy carries only in-frame clones and drops some. The sample lists under 50,000 clones; 90% were seen once. The sample here was peripheral blood, taken in the first trimester of pregnancy. These receptors were collected from a female donor in good health, enrolled as a control in a pregnancy study.

This chain joins TRBV5-1 and TRBJ1-4; 9 bases agree with TRBD1. Germline lookup yields CDR1 SGHRS and CDR2 YFSETQ. Trimming took 4 bases from V and 3 from J; bases not matched to a gene: 4. This CDR3 is 15 amino acids long. The CDR3 protein is CASSATGGSNEKLFF. The CDR3 DNA reads TGCGCCAGCAGCGCCACAGGGGGCTCTAATGAAAAACTGTTTTTT.

The genes are TRBV28 and TRBJ2-7; 9 nucleotides agree with TRBD1. CDR1 is MDHEN and CDR2 is SYDVKM in the germline V gene. Trimming cost V 7 bases and J 6 bases; bases outside gene matches: 13. The CDR3 spans 15 residues. CDR3 amino acids: CASNLDRGLLGEQYF. For the CDR3, the DNA is TGTGCCAGCAACCTGGACAGGGGATTGCTCGGCGAGCAGTACTTC.

J is TRBJ2-3 and V is TRBV7-3; D remains ambiguous. Germline lookup yields CDR1 SGHTA and CDR2 FQGTGA. Trimming left V 3 bases short and J 0 bases short, with 4 bases between. This CDR3 comprises 13 residues. CDR3 DNA sequence: TGTGCCAGCAGCTTCTCCAGCACAGATACGCAGTATTTT. It codes for CASSFSSTDTQYF.

The gene calls are TRBV18 and TRBJ2-3, with D unclear. The CDR3 is 12 amino acids. Per germline, CDR1 KGHSH and CDR2 LQKENI. With 1 base removed from V and 6 bases from J, the gap between germline ends came to 5 bases. DNA of the CDR3: TGTGCCAGCTCACCACTATCCGATACGCAGTATTTT. It codes for CASSPLSDTQYF. Full variable domain (outside the CDR3, taken from reference TRBV18 and TRBJ2-3): NAGVMQNPRHLVRRRGQEARLRCSPMKGHSHVYWYRQLPEEGLKFMVYLQKENIIDESGMPKERFSAEFPKEGPSILRIQQVVRGDSAAYFCASSPLSDTQYFGPGTRLTVL.

The chain carries TRBV28 and TRBJ2-7; TRBD2 is a possible D gene (6 bases). The CDR3 sequence is 12 residues long. Germline values: CDR1 MDHEN, CDR2 SYDVKM. Trimming stripped 2 bases from V and 4 bases from J, with 6 bases between. The CDR3 reads CASSLAGYEQYF. The CDR3 nucleotides read TGTGCCAGCAGTTTAGCGGGGTACGAGCAGTACTTC.

The chain employs TRBV19 and TRBJ1-1, with 7 bases aligning to TRBD1. This CDR3 has 15 amino acids. Germline trimming cut 5 bases from V and 3 bases from J; bases unmatched to any gene: 9. The germline CDR1 and CDR2 sequences are LNHDA and SQIVND (reference sequence). The CDR3 DNA reads as TGTGCCAGTAGTGGGACAGCTACGGTGTACACTGAAGCTTTCTTT. Amino acid sequence: CASSGTATVYTEAFF.

The genes are TRBV25-1 and TRBJ2-1, with TRBD2 matching over 10 bases. With 6 bases clipped from V and 7 bases from J, the junction kept 6 bases outside the gene matches. The CDR3 extends over 14 amino acids. Germline CDR1 is MGHDK and CDR2 is SYGVNS. The CDR3 loop reads CASRLAGPSNEQFF. DNA of the CDR3: TGTGCCAGCAGACTAGCGGGACCCTCGAATGAGCAGTTCTTC.

This clone was picked up one time. The rearrangement links TRBV7-9 to TRBJ1-1; 8 positions match TRBD1. Germline V gene lookup returns CDR1 SEHNR and CDR2 FQNEAQ (reference sequence). This CDR3 is built from 14 residues. V dropped 7 bases and J dropped 5; count of bases not matched to a gene: 9. CDR3 coding DNA: TGTGCCAGCATCGCCAGGGGGCCAGGTACTGAAGCTTTCTTT. Residues: CASIARGPGTEAFF. The variable domain in full, with the rest retrieved from reference TRBV7-9 and TRBJ1-1, is DTGVSQNPRHKITKRGQNVTFRCDPISEHNRLYWYRQTLGQGPEFLTYFQNEAQLEKSRLLSDRFSAERPKGSFSTLEIQRTEQGDSAMYLCASIARGPGTEAFFGQGTRLTVV.

This chain joins TRBV6-4 and TRBJ2-3; 9 bases align to TRBD1. The germline CDR1 and CDR2 sequences are MRHNA and SNTAGT. CDR3 length: 16 residues. Unmatched junction bases numbered 3, after V lost 0 bases and J lost 2 bases. DNA for the CDR3: TGTGCCAGCAGTGACTCTACAGGGGGCCACACAGATACGCAGTATTTT. This translates into CASSDSTGGHTDTQYF.